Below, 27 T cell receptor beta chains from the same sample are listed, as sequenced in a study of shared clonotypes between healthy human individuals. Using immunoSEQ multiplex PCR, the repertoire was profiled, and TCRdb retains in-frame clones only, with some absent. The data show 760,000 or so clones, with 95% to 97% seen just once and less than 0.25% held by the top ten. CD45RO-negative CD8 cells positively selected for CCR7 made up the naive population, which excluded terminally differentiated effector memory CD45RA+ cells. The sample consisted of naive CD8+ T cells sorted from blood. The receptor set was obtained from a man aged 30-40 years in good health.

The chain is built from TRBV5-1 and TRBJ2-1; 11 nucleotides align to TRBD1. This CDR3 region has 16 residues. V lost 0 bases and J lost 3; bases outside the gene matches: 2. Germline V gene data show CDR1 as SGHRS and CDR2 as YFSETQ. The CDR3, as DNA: TGCGCCAGCAGCTTGGAGGGACAGGGGGACTACAATGAGCAGTTCTTC. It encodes CASSLEGQGDYNEQFF.

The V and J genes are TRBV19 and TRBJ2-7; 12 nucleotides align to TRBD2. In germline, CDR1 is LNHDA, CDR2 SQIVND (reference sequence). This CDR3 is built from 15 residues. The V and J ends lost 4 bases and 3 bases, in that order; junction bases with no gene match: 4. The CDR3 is CASSKRLAGDYEQYF. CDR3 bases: TGTGCCAGTAGTAAAAGACTAGCGGGGGACTACGAGCAGTACTTC.

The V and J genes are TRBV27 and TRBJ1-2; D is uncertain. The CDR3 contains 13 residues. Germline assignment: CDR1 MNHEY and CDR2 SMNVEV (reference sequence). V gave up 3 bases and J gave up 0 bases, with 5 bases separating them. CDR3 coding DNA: TGTGCCAGCAGTTTCGCTCCTAACTATGGCTACACCTTC. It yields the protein CASSFAPNYGYTF.

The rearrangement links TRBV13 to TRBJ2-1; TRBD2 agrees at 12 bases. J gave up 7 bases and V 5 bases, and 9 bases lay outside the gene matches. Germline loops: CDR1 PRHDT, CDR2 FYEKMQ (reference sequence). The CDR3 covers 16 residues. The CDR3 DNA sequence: TGTGCCAGCAGCCCTGGACTAGCGGGGTTTAAGAATGAGCAGTTCTTC. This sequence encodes CASSPGLAGFKNEQFF.

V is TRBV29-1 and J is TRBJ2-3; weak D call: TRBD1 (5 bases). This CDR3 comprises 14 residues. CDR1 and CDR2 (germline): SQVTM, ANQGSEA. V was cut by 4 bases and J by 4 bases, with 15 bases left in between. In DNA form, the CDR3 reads TGCAGCGTTGCGGGCAGGGATAGATCAGATACGCAGTATTTT. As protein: CSVAGRDRSDTQYF.

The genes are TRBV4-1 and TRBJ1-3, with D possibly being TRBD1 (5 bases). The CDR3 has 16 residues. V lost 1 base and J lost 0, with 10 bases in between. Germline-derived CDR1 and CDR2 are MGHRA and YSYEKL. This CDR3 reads CASSQGDFYSGNTIYF. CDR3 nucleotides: TGCGCCAGCAGCCAAGGGGACTTCTACTCTGGAAACACCATATATTTT.

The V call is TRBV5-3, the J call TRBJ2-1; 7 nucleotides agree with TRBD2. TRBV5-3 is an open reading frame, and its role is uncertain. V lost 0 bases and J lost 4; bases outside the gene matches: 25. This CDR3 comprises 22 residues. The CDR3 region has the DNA TGTGCCAGAAGCTTGGATTCCGGCGAGCGGGATACCTCACCCCCTCCGTACAATGAGCAGTTCTTC. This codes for CARSLDSGERDTSPPPYNEQFF.

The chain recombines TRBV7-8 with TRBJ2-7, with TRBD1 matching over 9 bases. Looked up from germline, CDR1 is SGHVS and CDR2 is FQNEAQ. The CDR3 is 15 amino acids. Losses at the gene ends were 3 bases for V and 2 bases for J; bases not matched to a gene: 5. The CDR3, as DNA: TGTGCCAGCAGCTTCGACGGGACAGGGACCTACGAGCAGTACTTC. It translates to CASSFDGTGTYEQYF.

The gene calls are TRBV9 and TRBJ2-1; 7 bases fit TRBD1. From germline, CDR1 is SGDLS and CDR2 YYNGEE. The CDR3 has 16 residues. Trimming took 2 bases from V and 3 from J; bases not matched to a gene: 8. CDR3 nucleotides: TGTGCCAGCAGCGTTGGAAAGAGACAGGGCTACAATGAGCAGTTCTTC. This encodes CASSVGKRQGYNEQFF.

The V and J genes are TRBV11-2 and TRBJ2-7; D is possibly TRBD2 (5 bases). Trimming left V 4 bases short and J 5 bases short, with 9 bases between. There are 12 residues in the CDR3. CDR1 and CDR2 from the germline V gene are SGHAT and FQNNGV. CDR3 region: CASSWLAHEQYF. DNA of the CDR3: TGTGCCAGCAGCTGGCTAGCACACGAGCAGTACTTC.

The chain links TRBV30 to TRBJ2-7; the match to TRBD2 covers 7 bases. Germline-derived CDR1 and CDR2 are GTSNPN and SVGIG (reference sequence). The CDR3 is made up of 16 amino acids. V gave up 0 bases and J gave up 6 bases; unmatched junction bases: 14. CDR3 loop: CAWSVPGGWGIGEQYF. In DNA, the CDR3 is TGTGCCTGGAGTGTACCCGGGGGGTGGGGAATCGGCGAGCAGTACTTC.

The CDR3 DNA sequence: TGTGCCAGCAGTTTAATGGCGGGAGCCCCCTCCTACGAGCAGTACTTC. Its protein is CASSLMAGAPSYEQYF. This chain joins TRBV28 and TRBJ2-7; 7 nucleotides align to TRBD2. This CDR3 spans 16 amino acids. The junction had 7 bases not matched to a gene; V was cut back by 2 bases and J by 0 bases. Per the germline V gene, CDR1 is MDHEN and CDR2 is SYDVKM.

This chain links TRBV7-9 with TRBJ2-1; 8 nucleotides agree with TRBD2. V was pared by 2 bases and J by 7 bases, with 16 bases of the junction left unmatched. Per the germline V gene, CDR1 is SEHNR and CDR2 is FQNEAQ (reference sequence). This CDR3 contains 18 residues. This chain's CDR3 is CASSLRPEAGAAGNEQFF. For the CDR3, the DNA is TGTGCCAGCAGCTTACGGCCCGAAGCGGGAGCCGCGGGAAATGAGCAGTTCTTC.

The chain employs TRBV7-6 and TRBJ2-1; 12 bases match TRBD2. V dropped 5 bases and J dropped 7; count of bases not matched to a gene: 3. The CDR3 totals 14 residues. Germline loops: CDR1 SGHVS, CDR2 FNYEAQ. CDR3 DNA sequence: TGTGCCAGCAGCCCCGGGACTAGCGGGAATGAGCAGTTCTTC. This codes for CASSPGTSGNEQFF.

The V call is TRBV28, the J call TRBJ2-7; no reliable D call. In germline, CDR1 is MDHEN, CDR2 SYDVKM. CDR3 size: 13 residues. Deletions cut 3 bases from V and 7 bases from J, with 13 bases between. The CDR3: CASSFTTPWEQYF. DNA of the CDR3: TGTGCCAGCAGTTTTACGACCCCGTGGGAGCAGTACTTC.

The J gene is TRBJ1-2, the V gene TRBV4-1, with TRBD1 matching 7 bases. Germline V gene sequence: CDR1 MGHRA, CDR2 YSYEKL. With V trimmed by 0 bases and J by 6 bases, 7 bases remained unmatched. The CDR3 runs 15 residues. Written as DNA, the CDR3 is TGCGCCAGCAGCCAAGATCAAAGGGGGCTAGATGGCTACACCTTC. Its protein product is CASSQDQRGLDGYTF.

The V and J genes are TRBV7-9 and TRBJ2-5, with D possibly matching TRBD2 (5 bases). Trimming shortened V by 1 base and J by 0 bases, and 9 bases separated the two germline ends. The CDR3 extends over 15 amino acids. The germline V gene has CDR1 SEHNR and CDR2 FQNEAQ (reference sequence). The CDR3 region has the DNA TGTGCCAGCAGCTTAGTGTCGGGGAACCAAGAGACCCAGTACTTC. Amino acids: CASSLVSGNQETQYF.

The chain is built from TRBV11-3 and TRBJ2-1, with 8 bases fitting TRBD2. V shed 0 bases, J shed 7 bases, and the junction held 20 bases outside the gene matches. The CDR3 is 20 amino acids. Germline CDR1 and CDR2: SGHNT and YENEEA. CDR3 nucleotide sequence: TGTGCCAGCAGCTTAGACCCCCCGGGAGGTAGCGGGAAGCATTATAATGAGCAGTTCTTC. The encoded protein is CASSLDPPGGSGKHYNEQFF.

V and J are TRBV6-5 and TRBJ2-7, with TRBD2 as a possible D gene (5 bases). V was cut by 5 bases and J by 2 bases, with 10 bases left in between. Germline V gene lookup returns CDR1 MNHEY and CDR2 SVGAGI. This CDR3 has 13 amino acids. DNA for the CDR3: TGTGCCAGCAGTCCCTTGGGAGCCTACGAGCAGTACTTC. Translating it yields CASSPLGAYEQYF.

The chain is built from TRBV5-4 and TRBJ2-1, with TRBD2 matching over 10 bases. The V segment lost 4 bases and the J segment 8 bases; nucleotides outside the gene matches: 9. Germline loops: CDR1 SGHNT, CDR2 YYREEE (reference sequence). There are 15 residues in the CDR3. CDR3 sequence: CASSPLSGRDDEQFF. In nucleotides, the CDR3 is TGTGCCAGCAGCCCCCTCAGCGGGAGGGATGATGAGCAGTTCTTC.

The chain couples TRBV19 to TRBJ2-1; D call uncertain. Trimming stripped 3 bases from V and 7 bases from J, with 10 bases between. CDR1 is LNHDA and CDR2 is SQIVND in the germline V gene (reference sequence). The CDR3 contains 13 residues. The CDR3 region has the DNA TGTGCCAGTAGTATGGTACCAAAGAATGAGCAGTTCTTC. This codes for CASSMVPKNEQFF.

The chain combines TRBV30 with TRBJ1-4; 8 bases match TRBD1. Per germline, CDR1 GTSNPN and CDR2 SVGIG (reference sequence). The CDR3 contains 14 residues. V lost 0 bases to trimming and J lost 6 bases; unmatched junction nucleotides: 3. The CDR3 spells CAWSVGRGHEKLFF. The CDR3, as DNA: TGTGCCTGGAGTGTAGGCAGGGGGCATGAAAAACTGTTTTTT.

CDR3 region: CASALWGGQKDTIYF. CDR3 bases: TGTGCCAGCGCCCTGTGGGGGGGGCAGAAGGACACCATATATTTT. V usage is TRBV27 and J usage is TRBJ1-3; a weak D match, TRBD1 (6 bases). The CDR3 consists of 15 residues. Germline V gene lookup returns CDR1 MNHEY and CDR2 SMNVEV (reference sequence). Trimming left V 8 bases short and J 8 bases short, with 22 bases between.

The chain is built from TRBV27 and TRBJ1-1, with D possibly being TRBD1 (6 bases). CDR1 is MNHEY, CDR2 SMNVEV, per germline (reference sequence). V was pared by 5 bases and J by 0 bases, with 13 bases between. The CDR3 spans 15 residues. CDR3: CASSLGQGLNTEAFF. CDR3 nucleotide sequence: TGTGCCAGCAGTCTGGGCCAGGGGCTGAACACTGAAGCTTTCTTT.

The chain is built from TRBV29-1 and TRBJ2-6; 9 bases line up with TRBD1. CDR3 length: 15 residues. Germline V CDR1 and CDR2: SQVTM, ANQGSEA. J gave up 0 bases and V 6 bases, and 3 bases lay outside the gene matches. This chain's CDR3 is CSVGDRDSGANVLTF. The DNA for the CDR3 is TGCAGCGTAGGGGACAGGGACTCTGGGGCCAACGTCCTGACTTTC.

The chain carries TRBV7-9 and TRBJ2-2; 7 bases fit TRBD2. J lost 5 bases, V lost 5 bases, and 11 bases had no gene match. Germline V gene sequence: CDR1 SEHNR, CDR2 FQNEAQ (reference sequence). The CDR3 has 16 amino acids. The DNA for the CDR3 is TGTGCCAGCAGCCCTCTGCGCGGGAGCGGGACCGGGGAGCTGTTTTTT. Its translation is CASSPLRGSGTGELFF. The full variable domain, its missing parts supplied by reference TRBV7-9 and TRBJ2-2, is DTGVSQNPRHKITKRGQNVTFRCDPISEHNRLYWYRQTLGQGPEFLTYFQNEAQLEKSRLLSDRFSAERPKGSFSTLEIQRTEQGDSAMYLCASSPLRGSGTGELFFGEGSRLTVL.

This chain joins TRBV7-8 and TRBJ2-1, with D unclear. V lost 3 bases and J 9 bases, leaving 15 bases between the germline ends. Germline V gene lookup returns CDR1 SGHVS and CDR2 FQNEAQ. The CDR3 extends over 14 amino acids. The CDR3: CASSFPLISSEQFF. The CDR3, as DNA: TGTGCCAGCAGCTTCCCCCTGATTTCGAGTGAGCAGTTCTTC.